This TCR beta chain emerged from a study of T cells in Graves' hyperthyroidism and ophthalmopathy. From germline, CDR1 is MDHEN and CDR2 SYDVKM. The CDR3 spans 15 residues. V was clipped by 2 bases and J by 4 bases, with 13 bases between them. TCR beta CDR3 regions were amplified from RNA. Carried out on the TCR CDR3, a first-round RT-PCR used the HTBI primer set. MiXCR was run by TCRdb on the multiplex PCR reads, yielding one entry per CDR3 protein. The sample holds 500,000 to 550,000 distinct CDR3 sequences, about 20% seen once. The chain links TRBV28 to TRBJ2-3; D may match TRBD1 or TRBD2 (5 bases each). The sample was blood. This TCR was sampled from a man aged 35-49 years with Graves' ophthalmopathy. The CDR3 nucleotides are TGTGCCAGCAGTTTACGGGGCAGTGGGGCAGATACGCAGTATTTT. Protein: CASSLRGSGADTQYF.